This is a list of T cell receptor beta chains from one sample in a study of cytomegalovirus exposure and HLA in healthy donors. TCRdb keeps only in-frame clones here, not all; method: immunoSEQ multiplex PCR. The data show about 54,000 clones, and the top ten clones hold roughly 7.1%. Material for sequencing was PBMCs. The source of these receptors is a woman in her thirties or forties in good health and CMV-seronegative. CDR3s include the opening cysteine and the closing phenylalanine or tryptophan. D genes are given only for firm matches.

D: TRBD2
V: TRBV15
J: TRBJ2-1
DNA: TGTGCCACCAGCAGCGGGACTAGCGGAGCCAATGAGCAGTTCTTC
CDR3: CATSSGTSGANEQFF

D: .
V: TRBV5-1
J: TRBJ2-3
DNA: TGCGCCAGCAGCTTGGAGGGGGGGTCCCCAGATACGCAGTATTTT
CDR3: CASSLEGGSPDTQYF

D: .
V: TRBV19
J: TRBJ1-6
DNA: TGTGCCAGTAGTGACAGGATTTCGGCTTTGGGAAATAACAATTCACCCCTCCACTTT
CDR3: CASSDRISALGNNNSPLHF

D: .
V: TRBV19
J: TRBJ1-2
DNA: TGTGCCAGTAGTCCGCAGCGGGACAACTATGGCTACACCTTC
CDR3: CASSPQRDNYGYTF

D: .
V: TRBV9
J: TRBJ2-7
DNA: TGTGCCAGCAGCGTCGCCCCTGATGCTAGCTCCTACGAGCAGTACTTC
CDR3: CASSVAPDASSYEQYF

D: .
V: TRBV10-3
J: TRBJ1-1
DNA: TGTGCCGCCCAGGGGCCCACTGAAGCTTTCTTT
CDR3: CAAQGPTEAFF

D: .
V: TRBV6-1
J: TRBJ1-2
DNA: TGTGCCAGCAGCCGTTTTATTGCACAGGGAAATGGCTACACCTTC
CDR3: CASSRFIAQGNGYTF

D: .
V: TRBV4-3
J: TRBJ2-2
DNA: TGCGCCAGCAGCCAAGGTCTGACTGTTACCGGGGAGCTGTTTTTT
CDR3: CASSQGLTVTGELFF

D: .
V: TRBV7-2
J: TRBJ2-7
DNA: TGTGCCAGCAGCTCCATGCTGTCTGGAGGCGAGCAGTACTTC
CDR3: CASSSMLSGGEQYF

D: .
V: TRBV6-6
J: TRBJ1-1
DNA: TGTGCCAGCAGGCCAGGGGTCCCGGACACTGAAGCTTTCTTT
CDR3: CASRPGVPDTEAFF

D: .
V: TRBV9
J: TRBJ2-1
DNA: TGTGCCAGCAGCGTAGGTCTAGGCAACTACAATGAGCAGTTCTTC
CDR3: CASSVGLGNYNEQFF

D: .
V: TRBV19
J: TRBJ1-2
DNA: TGTGCCAGTAGTACGACAGTCGTCGATGGCTACACCTTC
CDR3: CASSTTVVDGYTF

D: TRBD1
V: TRBV27
J: TRBJ2-7
DNA: TGTGCCAGCAGTTTAACGCAGGGGGCTCTTTACGAGCAGTACTTC
CDR3: CASSLTQGALYEQYF

D: .
V: TRBV4-1
J: TRBJ1-2
DNA: TGCGCCAGCAGCCAAGATCGGCAGGGGAGGGATGGCTACACCTTC
CDR3: CASSQDRQGRDGYTF

D: TRBD1
V: TRBV18
J: TRBJ1-4
DNA: TGTGCCAGCTCCCCGGGAGGGGGCAGGAATGAAAAACTGTTTTTT
CDR3: CASSPGGGRNEKLFF

D: TRBD1
V: TRBV29-1
J: TRBJ2-3
DNA: TGCAGCGTCGCACTAGGGGGCGCGGTCGCAGATACGCAGTATTTT
CDR3: CSVALGGAVADTQYF

D: .
V: TRBV6-5
J: TRBJ1-1
DNA: TGTGCCGGGAGACAGGAGGCTGAAGCTTTCTTT
CDR3: CAGRQEAEAFF

D: TRBD2
V: TRBV2
J: TRBJ2-1
DNA: TGTGCCAGCAGTGAAGGGCGGGGGGACAATGAGCAGTTCTTC
CDR3: CASSEGRGDNEQFF

D: .
V: TRBV5-5
J: TRBJ2-2
DNA: TGTGCCAGCAGCTTCGGAGGGAACACCGGGGAGCTGTTTTTT
CDR3: CASSFGGNTGELFF

D: .
V: TRBV6-6
J: TRBJ2-7
DNA: TGTGCCAGCAGTGACAGATCCTACGAGCAGTACTTC
CDR3: CASSDRSYEQYF

D: .
V: TRBV7-9
J: TRBJ2-1
DNA: TGTGCCAGCAGCGGAGGAGTAGGGAGTGTCGAATTCTTC
CDR3: CASSGGVGSVEFF

D: .
V: TRBV5-1
J: TRBJ2-7
DNA: TGCGCCAGCAGCTTGGCTAGTGGACTGGCAAACTACGAGCAGTACTTC
CDR3: CASSLASGLANYEQYF

D: .
V: TRBV11-2
J: TRBJ2-5
DNA: TGTGCCAGCAGCTTAGTAGATCTCCAAGAGACCCAGTACTTC
CDR3: CASSLVDLQETQYF

D: .
V: TRBV28
J: TRBJ2-7
DNA: TGTGCCAGCATCCGGACAGATCCCTACGAGCAGTACTTC
CDR3: CASIRTDPYEQYF

D: .
V: TRBV28
J: TRBJ2-7
DNA: TGTGCCAGCAGCCGGGATGGGCTTTACTACGAGCAGTACTTC
CDR3: CASSRDGLYYEQYF

D: TRBD1
V: TRBV28
J: TRBJ2-5
DNA: TGTGCCAGCAGCCCCGGGACAGGGTTCCAAGAGACCCAGTACTTC
CDR3: CASSPGTGFQETQYF

D: .
V: TRBV19
J: TRBJ1-2
DNA: TGTGCCAGTAAACGGCAGGGTGACTATGGCTACACCTTC
CDR3: CASKRQGDYGYTF

D: .
V: TRBV2
J: TRBJ1-5
DNA: TGTGCCGCCGGAGGCCCGGATCAGCCCCAGCATTTT
CDR3: CAAGGPDQPQHF

D: TRBD1
V: TRBV5-1
J: TRBJ2-7
DNA: TGCGCCAGCAGCTGGACAGGGATCAACGAGCAGTACTTC
CDR3: CASSWTGINEQYF

D: .
V: TRBV7-2
J: TRBJ1-3
DNA: TGTGCCAGCAGCGCACATCAGGGTGGAAACACCATATATTTT
CDR3: CASSAHQGGNTIYF

D: .
V: TRBV20-1
J: TRBJ1-2
DNA: TGCAGTGCCCCGGAGGGCTATGGCTACACCTTC
CDR3: CSAPEGYGYTF

D: .
V: TRBV7-9
J: TRBJ2-5
DNA: TGTGCCAGCAGCTTAGCGGGGGGGCGAGAGAACCAGTACTTC
CDR3: CASSLAGGRENQYF

D: .
V: TRBV5-1
J: TRBJ2-1
DNA: TGCGCCAGCAGCTTGGAGGCGGGGCGGTTCTACAATGAGCAGTTCTTC
CDR3: CASSLEAGRFYNEQFF

D: .
V: TRBV4-1
J: TRBJ2-7
DNA: TGCGCCAGCAGCCAAAAAGTCCTCGGTTACGAGCAGTACTTC
CDR3: CASSQKVLGYEQYF

D: .
V: TRBV7-9
J: TRBJ2-3
DNA: TGTGCCAGCAGCTTGCTTGGGGTGGGGCGCGCAGATACGCAGTATTTT
CDR3: CASSLLGVGRADTQYF

D: .
V: TRBV6-1
J: TRBJ1-1
DNA: TGTGCCAGCAGCGGACAGATGAACACTGAAGCTTTCTTT
CDR3: CASSGQMNTEAFF

D: .
V: TRBV4-2
J: TRBJ1-5
DNA: TGTGCCAGCAGCCAAAATGGGGGAGGTACCCAGCCCCAGCATTTT
CDR3: CASSQNGGGTQPQHF

D: .
V: TRBV6-6
J: TRBJ2-7
DNA: TGTGCCAGCAGAACTAGCAACGAGCAGTACTTC
CDR3: CASRTSNEQYF

D: .
V: TRBV19
J: TRBJ2-7
DNA: TGTGCCAGTAATCGAAGACGGGGACAAGCCTACGAGCAGTACTTC
CDR3: CASNRRRGQAYEQYF

D: .
V: TRBV5-4
J: TRBJ1-6
DNA: TGTGCCAGCAGCAATTGGACAGCTACTAATTCACCCCTCCACTTT
CDR3: CASSNWTATNSPLHF

D: .
V: TRBV4-2
J: TRBJ2-2
DNA: TGTGCCAGCAGCCAACCCTGGGACTTATCCCACACCGGGGAGCTGTTTTTT
CDR3: CASSQPWDLSHTGELFF

D: .
V: TRBV28
J: TRBJ1-2
DNA: TGTGCCAGCAGTGGGCAGGGTGTATCTGGCTACACCTTC
CDR3: CASSGQGVSGYTF

D: TRBD2
V: TRBV5-6
J: TRBJ2-5
DNA: TGTGCCAGCAGCTCGAAGCGGGGATGGGAGACCCAGTACTTC
CDR3: CASSSKRGWETQYF

D: .
V: TRBV7-2
J: TRBJ2-5
DNA: TGTGCCAGCAGCAAACCCTACAGGGCGCGGGAGACCCAGTACTTC
CDR3: CASSKPYRARETQYF

D: .
V: TRBV28
J: TRBJ1-2
DNA: TGTGCCAGCAGCCAGGACTATGGCTACACCTTC
CDR3: CASSQDYGYTF

D: .
V: TRBV18
J: TRBJ1-4
DNA: TGTGCCAGCTCACTCTACCGAGGGACAACTAATGAAAAACTGTTTTTT
CDR3: CASSLYRGTTNEKLFF

D: .
V: TRBV27
J: TRBJ1-1
DNA: TGTGCCAGCAGTTGGGGGGTTATTAGCATGAACACTGAAGCTTTCTTT
CDR3: CASSWGVISMNTEAFF

D: .
V: TRBV2
J: TRBJ1-5
DNA: TGTGCCAGCTCCCCCGGGAGCAGGAAAAGCAATCAGCCCCAGCATTTT
CDR3: CASSPGSRKSNQPQHF